Sequencing of this T cell receptor beta chain was carried out in a study of tumor and adjacent non-tumor tissue in lung cancer (dated by TCRdb to the late 2010s). About the investigation overall: By cancer type, the cohort comprised under 15 adenocarcinoma patients, a couple of squamous cell carcinoma patients and 1 small cell lung cancer patient. Ages among the roughly 15 patients ranged from about 31 to 80 years, there were approximately 10 men and 5 women, and disease was at TNM stage I to III. In total, sequencing yielded 125,075,908 productive TCRbeta reads, which works out to an average of around 3.9 million reads per sample. The study compared bulk TCRbeta repertoires from lung tumor tissue and matched distant non-tumor lung tissue of some 14 lung cancer patients. TCRbeta CDR3 sequencing was performed on 30 to 35 paired specimens, with one tumor sample and one normal lung sample collected per patient. Beyond this particular receptor, the publication reports: TCR diversity (inverse Simpson) was significantly higher in tumor than in normal lung tissue (approximately 400 vs 170, P = 0.0075, Mann-Whitney U test). The sequencing platform is not named in the methods, and unique molecular identifiers are not mentioned. The top 100 clones made up a significantly larger cumulative share of the repertoire in normal lung than in tumor tissue. TCR diversity was significantly higher in younger patients, and greater tumor TCR diversity was associated with shorter overall survival and shorter disease-free survival. The cohort had only 15 or so patients, and the authors noted that larger samples and more detailed clinical data are needed. Peripheral blood was not sequenced, so blood TCRbeta repertoires were not examined in the lung cancer patients of the study.

Bulk unsorted tissue served as the source for RNA extraction, and RNA quality was assessed using a NanoDrop ND-1000 and an Agilent 2100. For the normal lung samples, distant non-tumor tissue was collected more than 3 cm away from the tumor edge. The donors were newly diagnosed lung cancer patients admitted for thoracic surgery in China from August to November 2014 who had not received prior chemotherapy. The study excluded patients who had received radiotherapy or chemotherapy before or who had another cancer at the same time. Pieces of surgical tissue measuring roughly 1-2.2 cm3 were kept in RNAlater solution and held at -80 degrees C until needed. This clonotype was seen once. Its target antigen remains unknown. The input lacks base qualities; no much larger clone sits a single base away. One read alone is weak evidence. V gives up 5 bases and J gives up 0 bases, and the segment between their germline ends measures 14 bases. From the cysteine up to the phenylalanine, the CDR3 has a length of 16 residues. Kept here is only the CDR3 DNA, which spans 48 bases and is read in frame from base 1.

The library was built by means of multiplex PCR. The run used an Illumina HiSeq 2500. TCRbeta libraries were constructed through three rounds of nested PCR with primers (Table S4) according to protocols modified from ARM-PCR. Before sequencing, PCR products of 200-500 bp were cut from the gel and purified using the QIAquick gel extraction kit. Per the source publication's procedure: Reads were cleaned with Trimmomatic, merged with FLASH into complete CDR3 sequences, and assigned to V(D)J germline segments with MiTCR. VDJtools was used to compute clonal diversity as the inverse Simpson's index. Productive reads were defined as in-frame sequences without a premature stop codon. TCRdb reanalyzed the raw reads on its own, using fastp at Q25 for trimming and MiXCR for clone calling, and kept in-frame beta chains. Every entry covers one CDR3 protein and lists the most common genes and DNA from its rows. The V and J calls reflect TCRdb's pipeline rather than the authors' work. Counted in this sample were about 80,000 distinct CDR3 sequences; about 82% of them appeared once. Together, the top ten hold less than 60% of the sample.

The TCR sequence derives from a man in his sixties with non-small cell lung cancer. The chain couples TRBV12-3 or TRBV12-4 to TRBJ1-5, and perhaps TRBD1 as D gene, on 6 matching bases. Sequencing input: distant non-tumor lung tissue. The CDR3 region has the sequence CASSLGGTSSNQPQHF. The nucleotide sequence reads TGTGCCAGCAGTCTAGGTGGGACAAGTAGCAATCAGCCCCAGCATTTT.